A single sample gave rise to the 29 T cell receptor beta chains below, sequenced in a study of OX40 agonist ivuxolimab in advanced cancers. Assay: immunoSEQ multiplex PCR; the TCRdb copy retains only in-frame clones and omits some. This table holds about 98,000 clones, about 83% found once. The input for sequencing was CD4+ or CD8+ T cells sorted from blood, taken in a trial of the OX40 agonist ivuxolimab. The receptors come from an adult with an advanced solid tumor such as melanoma, head and neck, liver or kidney cancer.

The CDR3 nucleotides read TGTGCCAGCAGTATACCTCCCGGGACGCTTTATGGCTACACCTTC. Translation gives CASSIPPGTLYGYTF. The rearrangement joins TRBV7-2 to TRBJ1-2, with a weak D call TRBD1 (5 bases). The CDR3 has 15 residues. Germline V gives CDR1 SGHTA, CDR2 FQGNSA. Trimming stripped 6 bases from V and 5 bases from J, with 19 bases between.

This clone is a singleton in its sample. The chain combines TRBV7-6 with TRBJ1-2, with 8 nucleotides matching TRBD1. This CDR3 spans 13 amino acids. Losses at the gene ends were 4 bases for V and 7 bases for J; bases not matched to a gene: 5. CDR1 is SGHVS and CDR2 is FNYEAQ in the germline V gene. CDR3 sequence (DNA): TGTGCCAGCAGCTCCCAGGACAGGGCTGGCTACACCTTC. Amino acids: CASSSQDRAGYTF.

V is TRBV5-6 and J is TRBJ2-7; D remains ambiguous. V was pared by 3 bases and J by 4 bases, with 11 bases between. CDR1 SGHDT and CDR2 YYEEEE come from the germline V gene. The CDR3 contains 13 residues. CDR3 in amino acids: CASSSDGLYEQYF. The DNA for the CDR3 is TGTGCCAGCAGCTCCGACGGGTTATACGAGCAGTACTTC. The full variable domain, its missing parts supplied by reference TRBV5-6 and TRBJ2-7, is DAGVTQSPTHLIKTRGQQVTLRCSPKSGHDTVSWYQQALGQGPQFIFQYYEEEERQRGNFPDRFSGHQFPNYSSELNVNALLLGDSALYLCASSSDGLYEQYFGPGTRLTVT.

In its sample, this clone was seen a few times. V gene TRBV9 combines with J gene TRBJ1-4; D is unclear. This CDR3 comprises 13 residues. Trimming took off 5 bases at V and 7 bases at J, with 12 bases between the two ends. Looked up from germline, CDR1 is SGDLS and CDR2 is YYNGEE. The CDR3 loop reads CASSGYVGEKLFF. The CDR3 coding sequence is TGTGCCAGCAGTGGTTACGTGGGTGAAAAACTGTTTTTT.

The chain couples TRBV5-1 to TRBJ2-7; 7 nucleotides match TRBD1. The CDR3 consists of 12 residues. V gave up 1 base and J gave up 5 bases; unmatched junction bases: 0. Per germline, CDR1 SGHRS and CDR2 YFSETQ. CDR3 nucleotide sequence: TGCGCCAGCAGCTTGCAGGGGGACGAGCAGTACTTC. Protein product: CASSLQGDEQYF. The complete variable domain, with remaining parts taken from reference TRBV5-1 and TRBJ2-7, reads KAGVTQTPRYLIKTRGQQVTLSCSPISGHRSVSWYQQTPGQGLQFLFEYFSETQRNKGNFPGRFSGRQFSNSRSEMNVSTLELGDSALYLCASSLQGDEQYFGPGTRLTVT.

J is TRBJ1-2 and V is TRBV6-1; D remains unclear. Germline values: CDR1 MNHNS, CDR2 SASEGT. This CDR3 region has 15 residues. Trimming left V 2 bases short and J 7 bases short, with 17 bases between. As DNA, the CDR3 is TGTGCCAGCAGTGAAAGTATGGGTAGGGAGTCTGGCTACACCTTC. This translates into CASSESMGRESGYTF.

V gene TRBV6-6 combines with J gene TRBJ2-1; D call uncertain. CDR1 and CDR2 (germline): MNHNY, SVGAGI (reference sequence). V was trimmed by 0 bases and J by 4 bases, leaving 7 bases between them. The CDR3 spans 14 residues. CDR3 amino acids: CASSYSTGYNEQFF. The CDR3 DNA sequence: TGTGCCAGCAGTTACTCGACCGGTTACAATGAGCAGTTCTTC.

The V call is TRBV6-5, the J call TRBJ1-1; 9 nucleotides line up with TRBD1. This CDR3 is built from 15 residues. After removal of 10 bases from V and 2 bases from J, the junction contained 11 bases not matched to a gene. Germline CDR1 is MNHEY and CDR2 is SVGAGI. The DNA for the CDR3 is TGTGCCACCGCCGGGACAGGGCCTGTTAACACTGAAGCTTTCTTT. Protein: CATAGTGPVNTEAFF.

This clone came up once. V and J are TRBV5-5 and TRBJ2-5; D call uncertain. The germline V gene encodes CDR1 SGHKS and CDR2 YYEKEE (reference sequence). This CDR3 is 14 amino acids long. Between the trimmed V and J ends, which lost 4 bases and 5 bases, there was a span of 15 bases. The CDR3: CASSPYSEEETQYF. The CDR3 coding sequence is TGTGCCAGCAGCCCCTACAGTGAAGAGGAGACCCAGTACTTC.

This chain links TRBV9 with TRBJ1-6; D not certain. Per the germline V gene, CDR1 is SGDLS and CDR2 is YYNGEE. The CDR3 runs 14 residues. Trimming removed 0 bases from V and 7 bases from J, with 8 bases in between. CDR3 sequence reads: CASSVGAGNSPLHF. The CDR3 DNA is TGTGCCAGCAGCGTAGGAGCGGGAAATTCACCCCTCCACTTT.

This clone was seen a single time. V and J are TRBV5-4 and TRBJ2-3; 10 bases align to TRBD2. CDR3 size: 15 residues. V lost 6 bases, J lost 0 bases, and 4 bases stayed unmatched. The germline V gene encodes CDR1 SGHNT and CDR2 YYREEE (reference sequence). CDR3 residues: CASTPLAGSTDTQYF. The CDR3 DNA is TGTGCCAGCACCCCACTAGCGGGGAGCACAGATACGCAGTATTTT.

Note on this clone: The sample has other DNA sequences that encode this CDR3 too. The chain links TRBV9 to TRBJ1-2, with D possibly TRBD1 on 5 matching bases. Germline values: CDR1 SGDLS, CDR2 YYNGEE. This CDR3 contains 15 residues. V lost 5 bases and J lost 2, with 16 bases in between. The CDR3 coding sequence is TGTGCCAGCAGTGCAGCGCGGGGGAAGAACTATGGCTACACCTTC. Translation: CASSAARGKNYGYTF.

This clone was counted once. The rearrangement joins TRBV6-1 to TRBJ1-2; D call uncertain. Germline V lookup: CDR1 MNHNS, CDR2 SASEGT. Trimming removed 0 bases from V and 2 bases from J, with 10 bases in between. This CDR3 has 15 amino acids. The CDR3 reads CASSEARGGNYGYTF. DNA for the CDR3: TGTGCCAGCAGTGAAGCCCGGGGAGGAAACTATGGCTACACCTTC.

The chain employs TRBV10-3 and TRBJ2-5; a weak D match, TRBD1 (7 bases). V lost 1 base and J lost 1, with 10 bases in between. This CDR3 spans 15 amino acids. Germline loops: CDR1 ENHRY, CDR2 SYGVKD. DNA of the CDR3: TGTGCCATCAGTGAGTTTCAGGGGGGCCAAGAGACCCAGTACTTC. As protein: CAISEFQGGQETQYF.

The chain uses TRBV5-6 and TRBJ1-2; the match to TRBD1 covers 8 bases. Germline-derived CDR1 and CDR2 are SGHDT and YYEEEE. Trimming removed 1 base from V and 6 bases from J; junction bases left unmatched: 8. The CDR3 runs 15 residues. CDR3 residues: CASSLSGTGFDGYTF. The CDR3 nucleotides are TGTGCCAGCAGCTTGAGCGGGACAGGATTCGATGGCTACACCTTC. Supplemented by reference TRBV5-6 and TRBJ1-2, the full variable domain reads DAGVTQSPTHLIKTRGQQVTLRCSPKSGHDTVSWYQQALGQGPQFIFQYYEEEERQRGNFPDRFSGHQFPNYSSELNVNALLLGDSALYLCASSLSGTGFDGYTFGSGTRLTVV.

The J gene is TRBJ1-1, the V gene TRBV6-4, with unresolved D. Germline V gene data show CDR1 as MRHNA and CDR2 as SNTAGT. Trimming removed 6 bases at V and 0 bases at J, with 11 bases between. This CDR3 spans 14 amino acids. The CDR3 bases are TGTGCCAGCAGACCCGACTGGTTGAACACTGAAGCTTTCTTT. Amino acid sequence: CASRPDWLNTEAFF.

The gene calls are TRBV18 and TRBJ1-2, with a weak D call TRBD1 (6 bases). CDR1 and CDR2 from the germline V gene are KGHSH and LQKENI. The V end lost 6 bases, the J end lost 8 bases, and 19 bases lay between the germline ends. The CDR3 totals 14 residues. CDR3 sequence (DNA): TGTGCCAGCTCTCAGGACAGCTTAATGGGGGGCTACACCTTC. It codes for CASSQDSLMGGYTF.

The chain is built from TRBV7-2 and TRBJ2-5, with D perhaps given as TRBD1 or TRBD2 (6 bases each). Between the trimmed V and J ends, which lost 5 bases and 4 bases, there was a span of 20 bases. Germline CDR1 reads SGHTA; CDR2 reads FQGNSA. The CDR3 runs to 16 residues. The CDR3 reads CASSPPGAGQGETQYF. The CDR3 region has the DNA TGTGCCAGCAGCCCTCCGGGGGCAGGGCAGGGAGAGACCCAGTACTTC.

CDR3 sequence reads: CASSLEGQGAYQETQYF. DNA for the CDR3: TGTGCCAGCAGCTTGGAGGGTCAGGGCGCGTACCAAGAGACCCAGTACTTC. The chain employs TRBV5-6 and TRBJ2-5, with D possibly matching TRBD1 (5 bases). Trimming shortened V by 0 bases and J by 0 bases, and 15 bases separated the two germline ends. The CDR3 has 17 residues. The germline CDR1 and CDR2 sequences are SGHDT and YYEEEE.

This clone was observed once. The chain uses TRBV14 and TRBJ1-4, with D possibly being TRBD1 (6 bases). The V and J ends lost 0 bases and 1 base respectively, with 15 bases between them. Germline loops: CDR1 SGHDN, CDR2 FVKESK. The CDR3 is 18 residues long. CDR3 sequence reads: CASSQDMWGRGTNEKLFF. The CDR3 DNA is TGTGCCAGCAGCCAAGATATGTGGGGGCGCGGAACTAATGAAAAACTGTTTTTT. Drawing the rest from reference TRBV14 and TRBJ1-4, the complete variable domain is EAGVTQFPSHSVIEKGQTVTLRCDPISGHDNLYWYRRVMGKEIKFLLHFVKESKQDESGMPNNRFLAERTGGTYSTLKVQPAELEDSGVYFCASSQDMWGRGTNEKLFFGSGTQLSVL.

The chain joins TRBV7-7 to TRBJ2-2; D may be TRBD1 or TRBD2 (5 bases each). Germline CDR1 is SSHAT and CDR2 is FNYEAQ (reference sequence). There are 17 residues in the CDR3. Trimming cost V 5 bases and J 1 base, with 17 bases left between them. The DNA for the CDR3 is TGTGCCAGCAGCACCTCGTGGGGGTTTGAGAACACCGGGGAGCTGTTTTTT. Translation: CASSTSWGFENTGELFF.

The chain couples TRBV18 to TRBJ1-4; D not resolved. CDR3 length: 15 amino acids. Germline values: CDR1 KGHSH, CDR2 LQKENI. V lost 3 bases to trimming and J lost 5 bases, with 13 bases between them. CDR3 in amino acids: CASSPSRGGNEKLFF. In DNA, the CDR3 is TGTGCCAGCTCACCCTCGAGAGGAGGGAATGAAAAACTGTTTTTT.

J is TRBJ2-1 and V is TRBV2; D may be TRBD1 (5 bases). Looked up from germline, CDR1 is SNHLY and CDR2 is FYNNEI. V was shortened by 8 bases and J by 4 bases, with 6 bases between the two germline ends. The CDR3 has 11 residues. This chain's CDR3 is CASQGYNEQFF. CDR3 bases: TGTGCCAGCCAGGGTTACAATGAGCAGTTCTTC.

V usage is TRBV5-5 and J usage is TRBJ1-2, with unresolved D. The CDR3 runs to 12 residues. V lost 3 bases to trimming and J lost 8 bases, with 11 bases between them. Germline V lookup: CDR1 SGHKS, CDR2 YYEKEE (reference sequence). CDR3 nucleotides: TGTGCCAGCAGCTATTCAGGCGAGGGCTACACCTTC. It yields the protein CASSYSGEGYTF.

This chain joins TRBV5-1 and TRBJ2-5; D is ambiguous. V dropped 0 bases and J dropped 5 bases, with 11 bases sitting between them. Per germline, CDR1 SGHRS and CDR2 YFSETQ. This CDR3 is built from 14 residues. CDR3 loop: CASSLDGSLETQYF. CDR3 in DNA: TGCGCCAGCAGCTTGGATGGCAGTTTGGAGACCCAGTACTTC.

About this clone: Because the CDR3 is missing its conserved closing phenylalanine or tryptophan, this is likely a read error. The rearrangement links TRBV6-1 to TRBJ1-6; TRBD1 aligns across 8 bases. Germline CDR1 reads MNHNS; CDR2 reads SASEGT. The CDR3 extends over 15 amino acids. With 4 bases clipped from V and 11 bases from J, the junction kept 10 bases outside the gene matches. The CDR3 coding sequence is TGTGCCAGCAGTGCCCAACAGGGGGGAAGGGCACCCCTCCACCTT. It translates to CASSAQQGGRAPLHL.

The chain carries TRBV11-2 and TRBJ1-1, with D unresolved. The CDR3 is 13 residues long. With 2 bases removed from V and 4 bases from J, the gap between germline ends came to 8 bases. Germline V gene lookup returns CDR1 SGHAT and CDR2 FQNNGV. The CDR3 DNA follows: TGTGCCAGCAGCTTAATACTGGGCACTGAAGCTTTCTTT. This translates into CASSLILGTEAFF.

This sequence joins TRBV13 and TRBJ1-2, with unresolved D. V was clipped by 9 bases and J by 4 bases, with 15 bases between them. Per germline, CDR1 PRHDT and CDR2 FYEKMQ (reference sequence). The CDR3 is 13 residues long. CDR3 DNA sequence: TGTGCCAGTAGGATGGTGGCCTCCTATGGCTACACCTTC. Encoded protein: CASRMVASYGYTF.

The chain combines TRBV27 with TRBJ1-1; 12 bases agree with TRBD1. Per the germline V gene, CDR1 is MNHEY and CDR2 is SMNVEV (reference sequence). J lost 5 bases, V lost 6 bases, and 7 bases had no gene match. The CDR3 is 15 residues long. CDR3 DNA sequence: TGTGCCAGCAGCTCGGGACAGGGGGCGCGAACTGAAGCTTTCTTT. Its translation is CASSSGQGARTEAFF.